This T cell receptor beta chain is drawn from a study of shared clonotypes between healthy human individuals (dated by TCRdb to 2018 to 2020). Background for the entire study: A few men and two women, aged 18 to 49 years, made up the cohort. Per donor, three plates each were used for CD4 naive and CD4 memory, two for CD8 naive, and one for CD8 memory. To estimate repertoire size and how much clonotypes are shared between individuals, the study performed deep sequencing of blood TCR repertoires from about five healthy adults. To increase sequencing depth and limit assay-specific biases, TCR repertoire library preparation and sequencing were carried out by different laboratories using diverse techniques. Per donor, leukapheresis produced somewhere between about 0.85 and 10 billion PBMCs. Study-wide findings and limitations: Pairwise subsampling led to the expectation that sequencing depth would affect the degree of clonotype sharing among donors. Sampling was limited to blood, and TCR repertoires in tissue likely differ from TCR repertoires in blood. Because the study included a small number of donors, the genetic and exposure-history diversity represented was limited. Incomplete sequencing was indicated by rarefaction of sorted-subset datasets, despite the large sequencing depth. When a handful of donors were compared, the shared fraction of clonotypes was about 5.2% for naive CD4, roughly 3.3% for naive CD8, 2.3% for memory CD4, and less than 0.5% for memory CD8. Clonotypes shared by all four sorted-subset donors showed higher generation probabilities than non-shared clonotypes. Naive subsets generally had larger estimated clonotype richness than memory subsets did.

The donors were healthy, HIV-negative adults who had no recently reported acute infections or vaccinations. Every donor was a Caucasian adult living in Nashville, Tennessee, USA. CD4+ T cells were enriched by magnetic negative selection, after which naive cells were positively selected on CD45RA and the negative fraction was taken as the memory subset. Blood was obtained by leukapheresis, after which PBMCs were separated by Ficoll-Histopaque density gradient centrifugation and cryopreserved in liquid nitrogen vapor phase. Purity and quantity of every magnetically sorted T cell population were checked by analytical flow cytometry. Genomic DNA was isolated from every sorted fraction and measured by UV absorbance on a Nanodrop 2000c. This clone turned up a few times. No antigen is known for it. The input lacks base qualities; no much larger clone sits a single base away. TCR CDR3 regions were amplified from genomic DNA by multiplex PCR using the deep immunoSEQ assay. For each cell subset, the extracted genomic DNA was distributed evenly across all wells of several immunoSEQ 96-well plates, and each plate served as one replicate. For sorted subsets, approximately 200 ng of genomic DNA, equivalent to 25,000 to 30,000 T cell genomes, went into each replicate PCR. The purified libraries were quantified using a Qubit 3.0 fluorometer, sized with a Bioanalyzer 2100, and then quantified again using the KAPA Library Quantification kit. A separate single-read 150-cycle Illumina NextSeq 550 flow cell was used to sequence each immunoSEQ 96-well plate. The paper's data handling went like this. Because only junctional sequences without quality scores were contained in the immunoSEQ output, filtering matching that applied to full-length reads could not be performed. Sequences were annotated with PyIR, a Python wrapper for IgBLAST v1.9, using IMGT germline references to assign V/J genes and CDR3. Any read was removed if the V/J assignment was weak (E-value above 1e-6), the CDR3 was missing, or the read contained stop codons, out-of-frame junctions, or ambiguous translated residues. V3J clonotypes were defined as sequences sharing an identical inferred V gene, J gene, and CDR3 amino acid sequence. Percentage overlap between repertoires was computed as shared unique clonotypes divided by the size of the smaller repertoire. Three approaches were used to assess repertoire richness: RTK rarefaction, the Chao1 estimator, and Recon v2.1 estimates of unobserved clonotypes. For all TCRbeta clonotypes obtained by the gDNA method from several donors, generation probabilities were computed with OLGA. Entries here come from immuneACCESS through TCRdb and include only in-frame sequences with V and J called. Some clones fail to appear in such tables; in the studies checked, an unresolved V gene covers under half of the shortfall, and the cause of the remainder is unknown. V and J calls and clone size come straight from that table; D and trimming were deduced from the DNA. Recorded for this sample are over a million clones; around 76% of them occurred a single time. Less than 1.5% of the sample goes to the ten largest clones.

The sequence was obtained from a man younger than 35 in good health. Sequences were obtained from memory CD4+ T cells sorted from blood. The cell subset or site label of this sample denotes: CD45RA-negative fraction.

The CDR3 region has the sequence CASRPGGLSPLHF. The DNA is TGTGCCAGCAGGCCCGGGGGGCTATCACCCCTCCACTTT. This receptor chain uses TRBV28 and TRBJ1-6; perhaps TRBD1 is the D gene, with 6 bases matching. The junction carries 13 bases between V and J, which are trimmed by 6 bases and 10 bases respectively. The germline V gene encodes CDR1 MDHEN and CDR2 SYDVKM. The CDR3 runs 13 amino acids, cysteine and phenylalanine included. Only CDR3 DNA remains: 39 bases, in frame from the first base.